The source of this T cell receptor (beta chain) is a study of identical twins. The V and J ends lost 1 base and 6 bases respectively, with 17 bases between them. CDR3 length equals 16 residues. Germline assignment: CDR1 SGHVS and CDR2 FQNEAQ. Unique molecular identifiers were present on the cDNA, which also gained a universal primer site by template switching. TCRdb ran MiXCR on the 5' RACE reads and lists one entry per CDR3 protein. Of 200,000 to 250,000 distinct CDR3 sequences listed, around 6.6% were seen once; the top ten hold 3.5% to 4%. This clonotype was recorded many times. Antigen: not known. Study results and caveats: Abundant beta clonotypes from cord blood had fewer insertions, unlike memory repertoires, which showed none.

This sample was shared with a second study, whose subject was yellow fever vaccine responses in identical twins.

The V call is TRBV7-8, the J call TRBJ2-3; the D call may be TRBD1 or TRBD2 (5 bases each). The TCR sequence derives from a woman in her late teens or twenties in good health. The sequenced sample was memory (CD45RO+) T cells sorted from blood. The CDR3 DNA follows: TGTGCCAGCAGCTTAGTAGGGCAGGGACCCCGCGATACGCAGTATTTT. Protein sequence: CASSLVGQGPRDTQYF.